These 31 T cell receptor beta chains came from one sample sequenced in a study of blood T cell repertoires in COVID-19. Some clones are missing from TCRdb's copy, which holds only in-frame ones; the method was immunoSEQ multiplex PCR. The sample has about 200,000 clones; roughly 88% are singletons. The sample consisted of peripheral blood. Receptors originate from a man between 50 and 59 years old with active or convalescent COVID-19.

As regards this clone: This specimen includes other DNA sequences encoding the same CDR3. The chain is built from TRBV7-8 and TRBJ2-5, with 7 bases lining up with TRBD2. The CDR3 contains 15 residues. The germline V gene encodes CDR1 SGHVS and CDR2 FQNEAQ. V trimming: 5 bases; J trimming: 4 bases; junction bases outside the gene matches: 10. The CDR3 sequence: CASSHRRTGGETQYF. CDR3 in DNA: TGTGCCAGCAGCCACCGCCGGACGGGGGGAGAGACCCAGTACTTC. The whole variable domain, remainder taken from reference TRBV7-8 and TRBJ2-5, is GAGVSQSPRYKVAKRGQDVALRCDPISGHVSLFWYQQALGQGPEFLTYFQNEAQLDKSGLPSDRFFAERPEGSVSTLKIQRTQQEDSAVYLCASSHRRTGGETQYFGPGTRLLVL.

This chain connects TRBV2 to TRBJ2-7, with D possibly being TRBD2 (6 bases). CDR1 SNHLY and CDR2 FYNNEI come from the germline V gene. Deletions cut 4 bases from V and 4 bases from J, with 17 bases between. CDR3 length equals 15 residues. Here the CDR3 DNA reads TGTGCCAGCAGTGGAGGGCGGGACTTCCTGTACGAGCAGTACTTC. Translated: CASSGGRDFLYEQYF.

This sequence joins TRBV2 and TRBJ1-3, with 7 bases matching TRBD1. The germline V gene encodes CDR1 SNHLY and CDR2 FYNNEI. V dropped 6 bases and J dropped 2; count of bases not matched to a gene: 7. The CDR3 runs 15 residues. The CDR3 DNA reads as TGTGCCAGCAGCATGCTACAGGGGACTGGAAACACCATATATTTT. Protein: CASSMLQGTGNTIYF. The full variable domain, with the rest looked up from reference TRBV2 and TRBJ1-3, is EPEVTQTPSHQVTQMGQEVILRCVPISNHLYFYWYRQILGQKVEFLVSFYNNEISEKSEIFDDQFSVERPDGSNFTLKIRSTKLEDSAMYFCASSMLQGTGNTIYFGEGSWLTVV.

The chain employs TRBV29-1 and TRBJ1-1, with unresolved D. Between the trimmed V and J ends, which lost 7 bases and 0 bases, there was a span of 6 bases. Germline assignment: CDR1 SQVTM and CDR2 ANQGSEA. The CDR3 is 11 amino acids. CDR3 sequence reads: CSGAMNTEAFF. In nucleotides, the CDR3 is TGCAGCGGCGCCATGAACACTGAAGCTTTCTTT.

This clone has only a few counts. V and J are TRBV19 and TRBJ1-5; tentatively, D is TRBD1 (6 bases). Trimming pared 2 bases from V and 3 bases from J, leaving 11 bases between. Germline CDR1 is LNHDA and CDR2 is SQIVND (reference sequence). There are 15 residues in the CDR3. DNA for the CDR3: TGTGCCAGTAGTATAAAGGACAGCTACAATCAGCCCCAGCATTTT. Translation gives CASSIKDSYNQPQHF.

The chain recombines TRBV7-2 with TRBJ2-6; possible D gene TRBD1, 5 bases. The V end lost 5 bases, the J end lost 2 bases, and 13 bases lay between the germline ends. In germline, CDR1 is SGHTA, CDR2 FQGNSA. The CDR3 spans 16 residues. CDR3 protein: CASSPRGAAGANVLTF. CDR3 DNA: TGTGCCAGCAGCCCGCGTGGGGCAGCTGGGGCCAACGTCCTGACTTTC.

This clone was detected once. This chain uses TRBV4-3 with TRBJ2-2, with 12 bases lining up with TRBD2. The CDR3 runs to 17 residues. The J segment lost 6 bases and the V segment lost 1 base, leaving 6 bases of the junction unmatched. In germline, CDR1 is LGHNA, CDR2 YSLEER. CDR3 residues: CASSQGRLAGVSGELFF. CDR3 sequence (DNA): TGCGCCAGCAGCCAAGGGAGACTAGCGGGAGTTTCCGGGGAGCTGTTTTTT.

This chain links TRBV7-9 with TRBJ2-7, with 7 bases identical to TRBD1. The ends lost 5 bases at V and 0 bases at J; junction bases unmatched: 19. This CDR3 region has 19 residues. Germline loops: CDR1 SEHNR, CDR2 FQNEAQ (reference sequence). In DNA, the CDR3 is TGTGCCAGCAGCCCTGGTATCCCCGGGACAGAGATCTTCTCCTACGAGCAGTACGTC. Translation: CASSPGIPGTEIFSYEQYV.

The chain recombines TRBV11-3 with TRBJ2-2, with 8 bases identical to TRBD2. This CDR3 is built from 14 residues. Per the germline V gene, CDR1 is SGHNT and CDR2 is YENEEA. Trimming took 6 bases from V and 5 from J; bases not matched to a gene: 5. CDR3 in amino acids: CASSKGTRTGELFF. The CDR3 coding sequence is TGTGCCAGCAGTAAAGGGACTAGGACCGGGGAGCTGTTTTTT.

This clone was seen only once. This chain uses TRBV15 with TRBJ2-5; D gene unclear. Germline assignment: CDR1 LNHNV and CDR2 YYDKDF (reference sequence). The CDR3 has 13 residues. The V end lost 1 base, the J end lost 0 bases, and 3 bases lay between the germline ends. CDR3: CATSRANQETQYF. In nucleotides, the CDR3 is TGTGCCACCAGCAGAGCAAACCAAGAGACCCAGTACTTC.

This chain uses TRBV6-1 with TRBJ2-2; tentatively, D is TRBD2 (6 bases). V lost 4 bases, J lost 0 bases, and 12 bases lay in between. This CDR3 spans 16 amino acids. Germline CDR1 reads MNHNS; CDR2 reads SASEGT. The CDR3 loop reads CASSVWTIANTGELFF. The CDR3 DNA is TGTGCCAGCAGTGTCTGGACTATCGCGAACACCGGGGAGCTGTTTTTT.

The V gene is TRBV3-1 (or the pseudogene TRBV3-2), the J gene TRBJ2-7, with 13 bases matching TRBD2. J was trimmed by 1 base and V by 4 bases; bases with no gene match: 10. The CDR3 length is 18 residues. The germline gives CDR1 LGHDT, CDR2 YNNKEL (reference sequence). The DNA for the CDR3 is TGTGCCAGCAGCCGAATAGACAGGACTAGCGGGGGATCCTACGAGCAGTACGTC. This encodes CASSRIDRTSGGSYEQYV.

This clone has only one observation. In DNA form, the CDR3 reads TGTGCCATCCTGGACAGGAGCACCTACGAGCAGTACTTC. Translated: CAILDRSTYEQYF. The chain recombines TRBV28 with TRBJ2-7, with 7 bases aligning to TRBD1. The CDR3 sequence is 13 residues long. Losses at the gene ends were 10 bases for V and 2 bases for J; bases not matched to a gene: 8. The germline gives CDR1 MDHEN, CDR2 SYDVKM.

This clone was counted once. This chain connects TRBV6-2 or TRBV6-3 to TRBJ2-7; perhaps TRBD1 as D (5 bases). CDR3 length equals 14 residues. Looked up from germline, CDR1 is MNHEY and CDR2 is SVGEGT. Trimming took off 5 bases at V and 3 bases at J, with 14 bases between the two ends. CDR3 nucleotides: TGTGCCAGCAGTAGACAAACCAGGGTCTACGAGCAGTACTTC. Its translation: CASSRQTRVYEQYF.

The V and J genes are TRBV7-2 and TRBJ2-3, with 12 bases that match TRBD2. Germline assignment: CDR1 SGHTA and CDR2 FQGNSA. V dropped 4 bases and J dropped 4; count of bases not matched to a gene: 15. CDR3 length equals 19 residues. The CDR3 loop is CASSSGPWTSGKLSDTQYF. The CDR3 DNA sequence: TGTGCCAGCAGCTCCGGCCCCTGGACTAGCGGGAAGCTATCAGATACGCAGTATTTT.

The genes are TRBV19 and TRBJ2-4; 9 nucleotides line up with TRBD2. Germline V gene lookup returns CDR1 LNHDA and CDR2 SQIVND (reference sequence). V was clipped by 3 bases and J by 0 bases; unmatched bases: 9. The CDR3 has 18 residues. This CDR3 reads CASSMRASGNLAKNIQYF. In nucleotides, the CDR3 is TGTGCCAGTAGTATGCGGGCTAGCGGGAACCTAGCCAAAAACATTCAGTACTTC.

The chain links TRBV10-3 to TRBJ2-3; tentative D call: TRBD2 (7 bases). Germline V gene lookup returns CDR1 ENHRY and CDR2 SYGVKD. The length of the CDR3 is 13 residues. Trimming cost V 6 bases and J 5 bases, with 12 bases left between them. The chain's CDR3 is CAIRGGREDTQYF. CDR3 sequence (DNA): TGTGCCATCAGGGGGGGGCGGGAAGATACGCAGTATTTT.

The rearrangement links TRBV7-8 to TRBJ2-1, with D perhaps matching TRBD2 (5 bases). Germline lookup yields CDR1 SGHVS and CDR2 FQNEAQ. This CDR3 spans 14 amino acids. V lost 3 bases, J lost 4 bases, and 10 bases lay in between. The CDR3 DNA reads as TGTGCCAGCAGCTTTCGGGAAGTATACAATGAGCAGTTCTTC. Translated: CASSFREVYNEQFF.

The V gene is TRBV27, the J gene TRBJ1-2, with 9 bases lining up with TRBD1. This CDR3 has 15 residues. V lost 2 bases to trimming and J lost 3 bases; unmatched junction nucleotides: 4. Germline V lookup: CDR1 MNHEY, CDR2 SMNVEV (reference sequence). The CDR3 reads CASSLKQGAYYGYTF. The DNA of the CDR3 is TGTGCCAGCAGTTTAAAACAGGGGGCTTACTATGGCTACACCTTC.

This clone was detected once. The V call is TRBV6-1, the J call TRBJ2-5; D is uncertain. CDR1 is MNHNS, CDR2 SASEGT, per germline. V was clipped by 5 bases and J by 0 bases, with 4 bases between them. This CDR3 is built from 12 residues. This chain's CDR3 is CASSSYQETQYF. In DNA form, the CDR3 reads TGTGCCAGCAGTTCCTACCAAGAGACCCAGTACTTC.

This rearrangement joins TRBV5-1 to TRBJ2-5, with 7 bases identical to TRBD2. The CDR3 covers 15 residues. Germline CDR1 is SGHRS and CDR2 is YFSETQ. The V gene end was trimmed by 3 bases and the J gene end by 5 bases; junction bases not matched to a gene: 10. In DNA, the CDR3 is TGCGCCAGCAGCTCGCCAGGCGGGAGTATTGAGACCCAGTACTTC. Its translation: CASSSPGGSIETQYF.

CDR3 DNA sequence: TGTGCCAGCAGCTCCCAGCGGACCACCGGGGAGCTGTTTTTT. As protein: CASSSQRTTGELFF. V usage is TRBV11-2 and J usage is TRBJ2-2; D might be TRBD2 (5 bases). The germline V and J ends were trimmed by 4 bases and 4 bases, with 10 bases remaining between them. Per germline, CDR1 SGHAT and CDR2 FQNNGV. The CDR3 extends over 14 amino acids.

The chain combines TRBV19 with TRBJ1-1, with D possibly matching TRBD1 (5 bases). This CDR3 is built from 13 residues. Per germline, CDR1 LNHDA and CDR2 SQIVND (reference sequence). V shed 2 bases and J shed 4 bases, with 8 bases lying between them. CDR3: CASSILGATEAFF. Here the CDR3 DNA reads TGTGCCAGTAGTATATTAGGGGCCACTGAAGCTTTCTTT.

J is TRBJ2-2 and V is TRBV7-2, with D tentatively TRBD2 (6 bases). The CDR3 runs to 15 residues. Germline lookup yields CDR1 SGHTA and CDR2 FQGNSA. Deletions cut 0 bases from V and 3 bases from J, with 8 bases between. CDR3 nucleotides: TGTGCCAGCAGCTTAGCGCGGGGCCACACCGGGGAGCTGTTTTTT. Encoded protein: CASSLARGHTGELFF.

This clone was observed a handful of times. The chain couples TRBV7-9 to TRBJ1-2; 7 bases line up with TRBD1. V lost 2 bases and J lost 1; bases outside the gene matches: 10. The CDR3 is 17 amino acids. CDR1 is SEHNR, CDR2 FQNEAQ, per germline (reference sequence). The CDR3 DNA reads as TGTGCCAGCAGCTTACGGCAGGGGGTGGAGGGTAACTATGGCTACACCTTC. Translation: CASSLRQGVEGNYGYTF.

This clone has only one observation. The CDR3 region is CATLLAGTDTQYF. The DNA of the CDR3 is TGTGCCACACTACTAGCGGGAACAGATACGCAGTATTTT. The rearrangement joins TRBV6-5 to TRBJ2-3; 10 nucleotides match TRBD2. The length of the CDR3 is 13 residues. Trimming took 10 bases from V and 3 from J; bases not matched to a gene: 4. CDR1 is MNHEY, CDR2 SVGAGI, per germline.

This chain's CDR3 is CASSSQWGPNSPLHF. CDR3 sequence (DNA): TGTGCCAGCAGTAGCCAGTGGGGGCCTAATTCACCCCTCCACTTT. The chain has TRBV28 and TRBJ1-6; D may be TRBD1 (6 bases). Germline V gene data show CDR1 as MDHEN and CDR2 as SYDVKM. V was trimmed by 5 bases and J by 6 bases, leaving 14 bases between them. The CDR3 contains 15 residues.

This clone occurred a few times. The gene calls are TRBV4-3 and TRBJ2-2; maybe TRBD2 (5 bases). The CDR3 has 14 amino acids. Germline V gene data show CDR1 as LGHNA and CDR2 as YSLEER. V was cut by 3 bases and J by 4 bases, with 9 bases left in between. CDR3 residues: CASSQRRGTGELFF. The CDR3 nucleotides read TGCGCCAGCAGCCAGAGACGGGGCACCGGGGAGCTGTTTTTT.

This CDR3 reads CASRKTGTNTIYF. In DNA, the CDR3 is TGTGCCAGCAGAAAGACAGGAACAAACACCATATATTTT. The chain combines TRBV6-5 with TRBJ1-3; a weak D match, TRBD1 (6 bases). Germline V CDR1 and CDR2: MNHEY, SVGAGI. The CDR3 runs to 13 residues. V shed 6 bases and J shed 6 bases, with 12 bases lying between them.

The count of this clone is one. The chain couples TRBV7-2 to TRBJ2-5; 12 positions match TRBD2. J lost 1 base, V lost 5 bases, and 8 bases had no gene match. The CDR3 extends over 17 amino acids. CDR1 is SGHTA, CDR2 FQGNSA, per germline. The CDR3 here is CASSPRLAGASQETQYF. The CDR3 DNA reads as TGTGCCAGCAGCCCCCGACTAGCGGGGGCCTCCCAAGAGACCCAGTACTTC.

The chain combines TRBV7-2 with TRBJ2-7; weak D call: TRBD1 (7 bases). CDR3 size: 13 residues. Germline V gene sequence: CDR1 SGHTA, CDR2 FQGNSA. The germline V and J ends were trimmed by 5 bases and 6 bases, with 14 bases remaining between them. CDR3 protein: CASSPQGGGEQYV. The CDR3 DNA is TGTGCCAGCAGCCCCCAGGGGGGTGGCGAGCAGTACGTC.